The subject of this entry is one TCR beta chain. Per the study methods: The assay estimated nucleated cells by amplifying reference gene primers. Only in-frame clones appear in the TCRdb table, and some are missing; sequencing was by immunoSEQ multiplex PCR. The V and J calls and clone size are taken from that table; D and trimming were inferred from the DNA. The table has roughly 100,000 clones, roughly 87% seen once. These data come from a study of blood T cell repertoires in COVID-19. Overall study context: The origin of the acute and convalescent COVID-19 samples was the United States, Italy and Spain. Nucleic acid was either cDNA or gDNA, and it came from T cells, B-cell-depleted T cells, or PBMCs.

The specimen sequenced was peripheral blood. This clonotype was obtained from a man in his forties or fifties in a cohort sampled during active COVID-19.

CDR3 in amino acids: CASSKPGQGASYGYTF. The CDR3 DNA reads TGTGCCAGCAGCAAGCCGGGACAGGGGGCTTCCTATGGCTACACCTTC. The rearrangement links TRBV5-4 to TRBJ1-2, with 12 bases lining up with TRBD1. Germline assignment: CDR1 SGHNT and CDR2 YYREEE (reference sequence). The CDR3 is 16 amino acids. Trimming took 4 bases from V and 4 from J; bases not matched to a gene: 8.